The clone carrying this TCR beta chain was detected only once. These data are taken from a study of breast tumors, draining lymph nodes, adjacent tissues. TCRdb re-called the multiplex PCR reads through MiXCR, storing one row per CDR3 protein. Of approximately 52,000 distinct CDR3 sequences in the sample, roughly 40% were seen once. The TCR was taken from a female donor with breast cancer. Some clones in this sample may be carry-over from other donors' samples. The specimen was breast tumor tissue.

CDR3 DNA sequence: TGTGCCAGCAGTGATTTGGACAGGGGTTATAATTCACCCCTCCACTTT. It codes for CASSDLDRGYNSPLHF. The chain links TRBV25-1 to TRBJ1-6, with 9 bases aligning to TRBD1. Germline lookup yields CDR1 MGHDK and CDR2 SYGVNS. The V and J ends lost 3 bases and 4 bases, in that order; junction bases with no gene match: 4. The CDR3 has 16 residues.